This TCR beta chain was recorded in a study of cytomegalovirus exposure and HLA in healthy donors. With V trimmed by 4 bases and J by 4 bases, 4 bases remained unmatched. The CDR3 covers 15 residues. Germline V gene sequence: CDR1 SEHNR, CDR2 FQNEAQ (reference sequence). Study observations and caveats: Three chains tied to CMV proved CMV antigen-specific in vitro.

The PCR contained 60 Vbeta and 13 Jbeta primers. Sequencing used immunoSEQ multiplex PCR; TCRdb keeps in-frame clones, though not all of them. The sample data list 45,000 to 55,000 clones. Note on this clone: The antigen is not known.

This sequence was found in a male donor in good health and CMV-seropositive. Specimen: PBMCs. The chain joins TRBV7-9 to TRBJ1-3, with 10 positions matching TRBD1. The chain's CDR3 is CASSSGTGVGNTIYF. CDR3 DNA sequence: TGTGCCAGCAGCTCCGGGACAGGGGTCGGAAACACCATATATTTT. Full variable domain (missing parts from reference TRBV7-9 and TRBJ1-3): DTGVSQNPRHKITKRGQNVTFRCDPISEHNRLYWYRQTLGQGPEFLTYFQNEAQLEKSRLLSDRFSAERPKGSFSTLEIQRTEQGDSAMYLCASSSGTGVGNTIYFGEGSWLTVV.